This is a list of T cell receptor beta chains from one sample in a study of CD8 T cells in Susac syndrome. TCRdb re-analysed the immunoSEQ multiplex PCR reads in MiXCR, keeping a single row per CDR3 protein. The sample shows some 180,000 distinct CDR3 sequences, roughly 94% of them seen only once. Sequences were obtained from CD4+ T cells from PBMCs. These receptors all stem from a human donor with Susac syndrome. Each CDR3 is given with its conserved first and last residue. D genes are given only for firm matches. Size values are once, few and many counts, or a class for expanded clones, and some rows have none.

j_call d_call clone_size v_call cdr3_aa cdr3_nt
TRBJ2-1 - - TRBV5-4 CASSPGQSSYNEQFF TGTGCCAGCAGCCCCGGACAGAGCTCCTACAATGAGCAGTTCTTC
TRBJ1-5 - - TRBV21-1 CASSNSRQGVLPNQPQHF TGTGCCAGCAGCAACTCCCGACAGGGGGTTCTCCCCAATCAGCCCCAGCATTTT
TRBJ2-1 TRBD2 - TRBV28 CASSLTSGRGEQFF TGTGCCAGCAGTTTGACTAGCGGGAGGGGTGAGCAGTTCTTC
TRBJ1-2 TRBD1 - TRBV5-8 CASSLGWDRQYYGYTF TGTGCCAGCAGCTTGGGTTGGGACAGGCAATACTATGGCTACACCTTC
TRBJ2-7 - - TRBV3-1 CASSQVLDSYEQYF TGTGCCAGCAGCCAAGTGCTAGATTCCTACGAGCAGTACTTC
TRBJ2-3 - - TRBV27 CASRQGQSTDTQYF TGTGCCAGCAGACAAGGACAGAGCACAGATACGCAGTATTTT
TRBJ2-3 TRBD2 - TRBV27 CASSFPPQGAGGTDTQYF TGTGCCAGCAGTTTTCCTCCTCAGGGAGCGGGGGGTACAGATACGCAGTATTTT
TRBJ2-5 - - TRBV27 CASSPPGLLKTQYF TGTGCCAGCAGTCCGCCCGGGCTACTAAAGACCCAGTACTTC
TRBJ2-7 - - TRBV6-5 CASGWASSSAYEQYF TGTGCCAGCGGGTGGGCGTCTAGCTCGGCCTACGAGCAGTACTTC
TRBJ1-2 - - TRBV7-9 CASSLGPDGYTF TGTGCCAGCAGCTTAGGTCCAGATGGCTACACCTTC
TRBJ1-2 - - TRBV5-6 CASSLGVQVYYGYTF TGTGCCAGCAGCTTGGGGGTACAGGTTTACTATGGCTACACCTTC
TRBJ2-3 - few TRBV19 CASSIPRESTDTQYF TGTGCCAGTAGTATTCCCCGCGAGAGCACAGATACGCAGTATTTT
TRBJ2-4 TRBD2 - TRBV30 CACEGGLAGGQTQYF TGTGCCTGCGAGGGTGGACTAGCGGGAGGTCAGACTCAGTACTTC
TRBJ1-5 - - TRBV2 CASSEERGAGEPQHF TGTGCCAGCAGTGAAGAGCGCGGGGCTGGGGAGCCCCAGCATTTT
TRBJ2-3 - - TRBV7-2 CASSRQDTQYF TGTGCCAGCAGCCGCCAAGATACGCAGTATTTT
TRBJ1-2 - - TRBV28 CASSAGGYGYTF TGTGCCAGCAGTGCGGGCGGTTATGGCTACACCTTC
TRBJ2-2 - - TRBV20-1 CSASKFTGELFF TGCAGTGCTAGTAAATTCACGGGGGAGCTGTTTTTT
TRBJ1-2 - once TRBV30 CAWRVRGIYGYTF TGTGCCTGGAGAGTCCGGGGGATCTATGGCTACACCTTC
TRBJ2-3 - once TRBV28 CASSFEGSDTQYF TGTGCCAGCAGTTTCGAGGGGTCAGATACGCAGTATTTT
TRBJ2-7 - - TRBV28 CASSSREGALGSYEQYF TGTGCCAGCAGTTCCAGGGAGGGGGCGTTGGGTTCCTACGAGCAGTACTTC
TRBJ2-7 - - TRBV4-1 CASSQDSTDEQYF TGCGCCAGCAGCCAAGATTCGACGGACGAGCAGTACTTC
TRBJ2-7 - - TRBV20-1 CSARDLEREQYF TGCAGTGCTAGAGATTTGGAGCGGGAGCAGTACTTC
TRBJ1-1 - - TRBV7-2 CASILVRGSEAFF TGTGCCAGCATCTTAGTCCGGGGTTCTGAAGCTTTCTTT
TRBJ2-7 - - TRBV12-3/TRBV12-4 CASSTDNSYEQYF TGTGCCAGCAGTACGGACAACTCCTACGAGCAGTACTTC